This T cell receptor beta chain appears in the sequencing data of a study of blood T cell repertoires in COVID-19. This CDR3 has 14 amino acids. V shed 6 bases and J shed 6 bases, with 15 bases lying between them. The germline V gene encodes CDR1 LNHDA and CDR2 SQIVND (reference sequence). This clone was seen just once. Assay: immunoSEQ multiplex PCR; the TCRdb copy retains only in-frame clones and omits some. The sample includes 97,000 or so clones, about 81% of them seen just once. Sequencing was carried out using peripheral blood. The TCR originated in an elderly man with acute or convalescent COVID-19. The chain carries TRBV19 and TRBJ1-5; no firm D call. The CDR3 DNA follows: TGTGCCAGTAGAGGCTCGGGATTCCGTCAGCCCCAGCATTTT. Amino acids: CASRGSGFRQPQHF.